This T cell receptor (beta chain) stems from a study of T cells in Graves' hyperthyroidism and ophthalmopathy. Clinical symptoms, serum thyroxine and TRAb, thyroid ultrasound and orbital computed tomography together formed the diagnostic basis. Fresh peripheral blood, around 9.2 ml of it, supplied the PBMCs. Germline trimming cut 6 bases from V and 7 bases from J; bases unmatched to any gene: 15. The CDR3 is made up of 15 amino acids. CDR1 is LNHDA, CDR2 SQIVND, per germline (reference sequence). It was RNA transcripts that yielded the amplified TCR beta CDR3 regions. The TCR CDR3 first-round RT-PCR relied on the HTBI primer set. One entry per CDR3 protein results from TCRdb running MiXCR on the multiplex PCR reads. Found here are roughly 550,000 distinct CDR3 sequences, 16% of them singletons; the top ten hold approximately 32%.

V and J are TRBV19 and TRBJ2-7, with TRBD1 matching 7 bases. Sequencing was carried out using blood. This clonotype originated in a woman in her 30s with Graves' ophthalmopathy. The CDR3 reads CASSEPGTVRGEQYF. In DNA, the CDR3 is TGTGCCAGTAGCGAACCCGGGACAGTGAGGGGGGAGCAGTACTTC.